These 27 T cell receptor beta chains came from one sample sequenced in a study of shared clonotypes between healthy human individuals. Clones were read by immunoSEQ multiplex PCR, and TCRdb kept only the in-frame ones, dropping some. Of some 1.4 million clones detected, 96% appear once; the ten largest clones hold roughly 1.2%. Sequenced: naive CD4+ T cells sorted from blood. Subset in this sample: CD45RA+ positively selected. Receptors were obtained from a young man in good health.

The chain is built from TRBV7-8 and TRBJ1-2, with a weak D call TRBD1 (6 bases). The V and J ends lost 5 bases and 8 bases respectively, with 18 bases between them. CDR1 and CDR2 (germline): SGHVS, FQNEAQ. The CDR3 length is 14 residues. Here the CDR3 DNA reads TGTGCCAGCAGCCCCTTACGGACAGTTGCGGGCTACACCTTC. It codes for CASSPLRTVAGYTF.

This clone was observed once. This chain joins TRBV29-1 and TRBJ2-7; D not certain. CDR1 and CDR2 (germline): SQVTM, ANQGSEA. The V end lost 7 bases, the J end lost 0 bases, and 10 bases lay between the germline ends. This CDR3 is built from 12 residues. CDR3 loop: CSGRTGSYEQYF. In DNA form, the CDR3 reads TGCAGCGGAAGGACGGGCTCCTACGAGCAGTACTTC.

This chain uses TRBV27 with TRBJ2-1; 16 bases agree with TRBD2. This CDR3 comprises 20 residues. V shed 7 bases, J shed 0 bases, and the junction held 12 bases outside the gene matches. Germline V gene data show CDR1 as MNHEY and CDR2 as SMNVEV (reference sequence). CDR3 protein: CASTLRGTSGRVSSYNEQFF. The CDR3 DNA reads as TGTGCCAGCACCCTAAGGGGGACTAGCGGGAGGGTGAGCTCCTACAATGAGCAGTTCTTC.

The chain employs TRBV10-3 and TRBJ2-1, with a tentative D call TRBD2 (5 bases). Trimming shortened V by 9 bases and J by 8 bases, and 17 bases separated the two germline ends. The CDR3 sequence is 13 residues long. Germline values: CDR1 ENHRY, CDR2 SYGVKD. CDR3 coding DNA: TGTGCCATGAAAGACCTGGACTGGGATGAGCAGTTCTTC. It codes for CAMKDLDWDEQFF.

V usage is TRBV4-1 and J usage is TRBJ2-7; D may match TRBD1 or TRBD2 (5 bases each). The CDR3 loop spans 15 amino acids. The germline V gene encodes CDR1 MGHRA and CDR2 YSYEKL. Trimming took 5 bases from V and 0 from J, leaving 14 bases between them. CDR3 loop: CASSFSSGTSYEQYF. For the CDR3, the DNA is TGCGCCAGCAGCTTCAGCTCAGGGACCTCCTACGAGCAGTACTTC.

The rearrangement joins TRBV7-2 to TRBJ1-4; D is unclear. V dropped 0 bases and J dropped 8 bases, with 19 bases sitting between them. This CDR3 is built from 17 residues. The germline CDR1 and CDR2 sequences are SGHTA and FQGNSA. This chain's CDR3 is CASSLALEWGGKEKLFF. In nucleotides, the CDR3 is TGTGCCAGCAGCTTAGCGCTGGAGTGGGGAGGGAAGGAAAAACTGTTTTTT.

The chain joins TRBV6-1 to TRBJ1-1; D gene ambiguous. CDR3 length: 14 amino acids. CDR1 is MNHNS, CDR2 SASEGT, per germline. Deletions cut 1 base from V and 3 bases from J, with 9 bases between. The CDR3 sequence is CASSEVEGHTEAFF. As DNA, the CDR3 is TGTGCCAGCAGTGAAGTGGAGGGTCACACTGAAGCTTTCTTT.

CDR3 loop: CASSRGLDQPQHF. CDR3 bases: TGTGCCAGCAGCAGGGGGCTCGATCAGCCCCAGCATTTT. The chain uses TRBV2 and TRBJ1-5; 8 positions agree with TRBD1. This CDR3 is 13 amino acids long. Trimming removed 6 bases from V and 5 bases from J; junction bases left unmatched: 3. The V gene's germline CDR1 is SNHLY and CDR2 FYNNEI.

The sample holds one count of this clone. This sequence joins TRBV18 and TRBJ1-4; a weak D match, TRBD1 (6 bases). The CDR3 consists of 20 residues. V was cut by 2 bases and J by 0 bases, with 22 bases left in between. Germline V gives CDR1 KGHSH, CDR2 LQKENI. The CDR3 loop is CASSPKAATGRQATNEKLFF. CDR3 coding DNA: TGTGCCAGCTCACCAAAGGCTGCAACAGGGCGGCAGGCAACTAATGAAAAACTGTTTTTT.

A word on this clone: This sample includes further DNA sequences coding for the same CDR3. The gene calls are TRBV4-3 and TRBJ2-3; D may be TRBD1 (5 bases). The CDR3 has 14 residues. Germline CDR1 reads LGHNA; CDR2 reads YSLEER. V was pared by 0 bases and J by 3 bases, with 7 bases between. The CDR3 spells CASSQDRGTDTQYF. The CDR3 DNA follows: TGCGCCAGCAGCCAAGATAGGGGAACAGATACGCAGTATTTT.

The gene calls are TRBV11-2 and TRBJ1-1, with 8 bases identical to TRBD1. The CDR3 is 16 residues long. Germline CDR1 SGHAT, CDR2 FQNNGV. The V gene end was trimmed by 5 bases and the J gene end by 0 bases; junction bases not matched to a gene: 8. Written as DNA, the CDR3 is TGTGCCAGCAGCCATCCTGGACAGGGACTGAACACTGAAGCTTTCTTT. As protein: CASSHPGQGLNTEAFF.

With regard to this clone: The same CDR3 arises from other DNA sequences in this sample as well. The chain links TRBV5-1 to TRBJ2-3, with TRBD1 as a possible D gene (5 bases). Trimming took 0 bases from V and 6 from J, leaving 5 bases between them. There are 12 residues in the CDR3. Germline lookup yields CDR1 SGHRS and CDR2 YFSETQ. CDR3 in amino acids: CASSLEGDTQYF. CDR3 nucleotides: TGCGCCAGCAGCTTGGAGGGGGATACGCAGTATTTT.

Only one count was recorded for this clone. The chain joins TRBV5-6 to TRBJ2-1; D perhaps matches TRBD1 (5 bases). There are 16 residues in the CDR3. Germline V gene sequence: CDR1 SGHDT, CDR2 YYEEEE. V lost 1 base to trimming and J lost 6 bases, with 17 bases between them. CDR3 bases: TGTGCCAGCAGCTTGTTAGGTAACAGGTTTTCCAATGAGCAGTTCTTC. Its protein product is CASSLLGNRFSNEQFF. Together with reference TRBV5-6 and TRBJ2-1, the CDR3 gives the full variable domain: DAGVTQSPTHLIKTRGQQVTLRCSPKSGHDTVSWYQQALGQGPQFIFQYYEEEERQRGNFPDRFSGHQFPNYSSELNVNALLLGDSALYLCASSLLGNRFSNEQFFGPGTRLTVL.

The V call is TRBV11-2, the J call TRBJ1-2; 7 positions agree with TRBD1. The germline gives CDR1 SGHAT, CDR2 FQNNGV. The CDR3 spans 15 residues. V lost 7 bases and J lost 3; bases outside the gene matches: 11. As DNA, the CDR3 is TGTGCCAGCAAGCGGGAGGGGGCGTATGACTATGGCTACACCTTC. Translating it yields CASKREGAYDYGYTF.

The chain couples TRBV7-7 to TRBJ2-1, with TRBD2 matching over 11 bases. Germline CDR1 reads SSHAT; CDR2 reads FNYEAQ (reference sequence). The CDR3 covers 15 residues. V lost 5 bases to trimming and J lost 5 bases; unmatched junction nucleotides: 5. CDR3 sequence (DNA): TGTGCCAGCAGCCGTGGGACTAGCGGAGACAATGAGCAGTTCTTC. Translating gives CASSRGTSGDNEQFF. Variable domain in full (rest from reference TRBV7-7 and TRBJ2-1): GAGVSQSPRYKVTKRGQDVTLRCDPISSHATLYWYQQALGQGPEFLTYFNYEAQPDKSGLPSDRFSAERPEGSISTLTIQRTEQRDSAMYRCASSRGTSGDNEQFFGPGTRLTVL.

The rearrangement joins TRBV19 to TRBJ2-1, with 8 positions matching TRBD1. In germline, CDR1 is LNHDA, CDR2 SQIVND (reference sequence). V dropped 6 bases and J dropped 10; count of bases not matched to a gene: 11. The CDR3 consists of 14 residues. CDR3 sequence (DNA): TGTGCCAGTAGATCGATAACCGGGACAGGAGAGCAGTTCTTC. It specifies CASRSITGTGEQFF. The full variable domain, rest sourced from reference TRBV19 and TRBJ2-1, is DGGITQSPKYLFRKEGQNVTLSCEQNLNHDAMYWYRQDPGQGLRLIYYSQIVNDFQKGDIAEGYSVSREKKESFPLTVTSAQKNPTAFYLCASRSITGTGEQFFGPGTRLTVL.

The chain employs TRBV29-1 and TRBJ1-2, with TRBD1 matching over 8 bases. Trimming removed 3 bases from V and 1 base from J; junction bases left unmatched: 10. CDR1 and CDR2 from the germline V gene are SQVTM and ANQGSEA. This CDR3 is built from 16 residues. CDR3 DNA: TGCAGCGTTGACTCCATTGAGACAGGGGATAACTATGGCTACACCTTC. Its translation is CSVDSIETGDNYGYTF.

The V call is TRBV10-3, the J call TRBJ1-5; D call uncertain. The length of the CDR3 is 14 residues. Germline loops: CDR1 ENHRY, CDR2 SYGVKD. The ends were cut back, 3 bases at V and 7 bases at J, with 13 bases in the middle. CDR3 amino acids: CAISERALGQPQHF. In DNA form, the CDR3 reads TGTGCCATCAGTGAAAGGGCCTTGGGACAGCCCCAGCATTTT.

This chain joins TRBV10-1 and TRBJ2-3, with D possibly matching TRBD1 (5 bases). V lost 6 bases to trimming and J lost 3 bases, with 13 bases between them. Per germline, CDR1 WNHNN and CDR2 SYGVQD (reference sequence). The length of the CDR3 is 14 residues. CDR3 DNA sequence: TGCGCCAGCAGCCTCGGGTCAGGGACAGATACGCAGTATTTT. Translating gives CASSLGSGTDTQYF.

The genes are TRBV18 and TRBJ2-1, with 14 bases matching TRBD2. CDR3 size: 17 residues. The germline gives CDR1 KGHSH, CDR2 LQKENI. The CDR3 sequence is CATGGRTSGRTYNEQFF. DNA of the CDR3: TGTGCAACGGGGGGCAGGACTAGCGGGAGGACGTACAATGAGCAGTTCTTC.

The rearrangement joins TRBV18 to TRBJ2-3; 7 positions agree with TRBD2. The CDR3 length is 13 residues. V shed 1 base and J 10 bases; nucleotides not matched to a gene: 5. The germline gives CDR1 KGHSH, CDR2 LQKENI. CDR3 in DNA: TGTGCCAGCTCACCACTTGCGGGGGTAGCGCAGTATTTT. Its protein is CASSPLAGVAQYF.

As regards this clone: Other DNA sequences in the sample encode the same CDR3. The V call is TRBV9, the J call TRBJ2-7; 9 bases align to TRBD2. With V trimmed by 2 bases and J by 1 base, 1 base remained unmatched. Germline CDR1 reads SGDLS; CDR2 reads YYNGEE. There are 14 residues in the CDR3. The CDR3 reads CASSVTSGSYEQYF. The DNA for the CDR3 is TGTGCCAGCAGCGTGACTAGCGGATCCTACGAGCAGTACTTC. Drawing the rest from reference TRBV9 and TRBJ2-7, the complete variable domain is DSGVTQTPKHLITATGQRVTLRCSPRSGDLSVYWYQQSLDQGLQFLIQYYNGEERAKGNILERFSAQQFPDLHSELNLSSLELGDSALYFCASSVTSGSYEQYFGPGTRLTVT.

Here the CDR3 reads CASTKQAASNLDTQYF. CDR3 DNA sequence: TGTGCCAGCACCAAACAGGCGGCCTCAAACCTAGATACGCAGTATTTT. The chain recombines TRBV7-2 with TRBJ2-3, with a weak D call TRBD1 (5 bases). Germline CDR1 and CDR2: SGHTA and FQGNSA. The V and J ends lost 7 bases and 5 bases respectively, with 22 bases between them. The CDR3 is 16 residues long.

The rearrangement joins TRBV28 to TRBJ2-1, with no clear D. Germline values: CDR1 MDHEN, CDR2 SYDVKM. The V end was cut by 10 bases, the J end by 2 bases, with 3 bases between. The CDR3 consists of 10 residues. The CDR3 DNA follows: TGTGCCACTACCTACAATGAGCAGTTCTTC. Translating it yields CATTYNEQFF. Together with reference TRBV28 and TRBJ2-1, the CDR3 gives the full variable domain: DVKVTQSSRYLVKRTGEKVFLECVQDMDHENMFWYRQDPGLGLRLIYFSYDVKMKEKGDIPEGYSVSREKKERFSLILESASTNQTSMYLCATTYNEQFFGPGTRLTVL.

This sequence joins TRBV10-1 and TRBJ1-2; the D is unclear. CDR3 size: 13 residues. Trimming removed 0 bases from V and 0 bases from J, with 2 bases in between. Looked up from germline, CDR1 is WNHNN and CDR2 is SYGVQD (reference sequence). The CDR3 bases are TGCGCCAGCAGTGAGTCGTCTAACTATGGCTACACCTTC. Translating it yields CASSESSNYGYTF.

The chain combines TRBV25-1 with TRBJ2-1; 12 bases map to TRBD1. The V gene end was trimmed by 4 bases and the J gene end by 6 bases; junction bases not matched to a gene: 7. This CDR3 comprises 16 residues. In germline, CDR1 is MGHDK, CDR2 SYGVNS. This CDR3 reads CASSGMGQGAGNEQFF. CDR3 nucleotides: TGTGCCAGCAGTGGCATGGGACAGGGGGCAGGCAATGAGCAGTTCTTC.

The chain employs TRBV7-9 and TRBJ2-5, with 11 bases fitting TRBD1. CDR3 length: 16 amino acids. From germline, CDR1 is SEHNR and CDR2 FQNEAQ (reference sequence). Trimming cost V 5 bases and J 4 bases; bases outside gene matches: 9. CDR3 in amino acids: CASSPPGQGVGETQYF. CDR3 in DNA: TGTGCCAGCAGCCCACCGGGACAGGGGGTTGGAGAGACCCAGTACTTC. The whole variable domain, remainder taken from reference TRBV7-9 and TRBJ2-5, is DTGVSQNPRHKITKRGQNVTFRCDPISEHNRLYWYRQTLGQGPEFLTYFQNEAQLEKSRLLSDRFSAERPKGSFSTLEIQRTEQGDSAMYLCASSPPGQGVGETQYFGPGTRLLVL.